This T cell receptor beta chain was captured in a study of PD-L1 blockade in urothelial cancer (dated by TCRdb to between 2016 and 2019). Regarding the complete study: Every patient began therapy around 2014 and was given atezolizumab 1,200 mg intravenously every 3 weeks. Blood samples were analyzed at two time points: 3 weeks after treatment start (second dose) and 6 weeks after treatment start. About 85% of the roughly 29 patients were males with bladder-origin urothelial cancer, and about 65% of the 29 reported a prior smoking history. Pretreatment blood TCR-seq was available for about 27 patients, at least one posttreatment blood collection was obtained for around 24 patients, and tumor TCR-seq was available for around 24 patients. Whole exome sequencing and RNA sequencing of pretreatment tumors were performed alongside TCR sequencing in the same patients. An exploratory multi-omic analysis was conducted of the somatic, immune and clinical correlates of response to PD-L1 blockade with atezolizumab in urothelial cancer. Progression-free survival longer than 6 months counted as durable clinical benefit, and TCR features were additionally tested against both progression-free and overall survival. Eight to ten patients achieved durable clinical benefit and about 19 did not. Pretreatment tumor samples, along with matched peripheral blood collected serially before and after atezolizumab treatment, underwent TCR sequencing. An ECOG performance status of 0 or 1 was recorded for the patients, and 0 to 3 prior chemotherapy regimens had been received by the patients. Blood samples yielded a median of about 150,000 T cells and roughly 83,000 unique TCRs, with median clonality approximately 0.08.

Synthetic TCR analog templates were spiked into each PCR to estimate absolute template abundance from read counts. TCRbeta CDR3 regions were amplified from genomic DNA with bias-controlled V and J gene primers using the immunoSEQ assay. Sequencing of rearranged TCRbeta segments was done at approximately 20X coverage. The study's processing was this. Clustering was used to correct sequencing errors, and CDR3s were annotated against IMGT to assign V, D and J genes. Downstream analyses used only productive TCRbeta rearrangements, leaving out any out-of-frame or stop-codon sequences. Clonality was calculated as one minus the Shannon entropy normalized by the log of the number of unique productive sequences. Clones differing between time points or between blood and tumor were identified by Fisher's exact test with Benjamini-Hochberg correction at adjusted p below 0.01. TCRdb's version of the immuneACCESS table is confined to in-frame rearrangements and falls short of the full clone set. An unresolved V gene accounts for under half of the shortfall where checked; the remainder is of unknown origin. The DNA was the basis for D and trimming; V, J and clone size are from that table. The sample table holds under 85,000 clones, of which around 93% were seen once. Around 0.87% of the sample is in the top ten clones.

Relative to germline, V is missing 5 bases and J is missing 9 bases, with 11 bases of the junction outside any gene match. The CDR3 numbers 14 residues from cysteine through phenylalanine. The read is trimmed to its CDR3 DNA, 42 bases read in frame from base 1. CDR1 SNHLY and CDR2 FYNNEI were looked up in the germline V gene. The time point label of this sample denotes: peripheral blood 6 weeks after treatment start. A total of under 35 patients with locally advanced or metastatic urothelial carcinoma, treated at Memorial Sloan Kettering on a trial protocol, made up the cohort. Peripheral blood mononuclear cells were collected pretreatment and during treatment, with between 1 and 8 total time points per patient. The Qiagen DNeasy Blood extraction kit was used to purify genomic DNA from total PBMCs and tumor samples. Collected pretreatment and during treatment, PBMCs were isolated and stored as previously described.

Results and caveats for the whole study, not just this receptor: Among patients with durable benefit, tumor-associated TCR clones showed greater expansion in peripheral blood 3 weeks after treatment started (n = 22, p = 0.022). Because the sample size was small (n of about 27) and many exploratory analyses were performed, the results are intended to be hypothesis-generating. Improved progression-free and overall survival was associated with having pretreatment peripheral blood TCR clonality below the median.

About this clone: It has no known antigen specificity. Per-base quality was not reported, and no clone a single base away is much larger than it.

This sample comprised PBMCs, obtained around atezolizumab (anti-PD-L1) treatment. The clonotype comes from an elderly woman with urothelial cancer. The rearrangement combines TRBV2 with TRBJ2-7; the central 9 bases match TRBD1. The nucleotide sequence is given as TGTGCCAGCAGTCAGGGACAGGGAAGGTTTGGGCAGTACTTC. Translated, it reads CASSQGQGRFGQYF. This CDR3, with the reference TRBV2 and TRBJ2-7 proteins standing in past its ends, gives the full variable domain EPEVTQTPSHQVTQMGQEVILRCVPISNHLYFYWYRQILGQKVEFLVSFYNNEISEKSEIFDDQFSVERPDGSNFTLKIRSTKLEDSAMYFCASSQGQGRFGQYFGPGTRLTVT.